A single sample is the source of the 5 T cell receptor beta chains below, sequenced in a study of blood T cell repertoires in COVID-19 (TCRdb year 2020). Library creation used the immunoSEQ multiplex PCR assay. TCRdb limited this immuneACCESS table to in-frame rearrangements with V and J called. A share of clones is missing; checked studies link under half to unresolved V genes, and the rest is unexplained. Here the sample has roughly 250,000 clones; roughly nine tenths occur a single time. Over 2% of the sample is taken by the ten largest. The sample consisted of PBMCs or T cells enriched from blood (not recorded which). These receptors came from a woman aged 18 to 35 who had recovered from COVID-19.

The chain uses TRBV7-8 and TRBJ2-7; D is uncertain. Trimming shortened V by 5 bases and J by 7 bases, and 15 bases separated the two germline ends. Germline-derived CDR1 and CDR2 are SGHVS and FQNEAQ. The CDR3 length is 13 residues. CDR3 amino acids: CASSRTPAREQYF. CDR3 DNA: TGTGCCAGCAGCCGAACCCCAGCGCGAGAGCAGTACTTC.

The V and J genes are TRBV3-1 (or the pseudogene TRBV3-2) and TRBJ1-4, with 8 bases lining up with TRBD1. This CDR3 contains 14 residues. The V segment lost 3 bases and the J segment 5 bases; nucleotides outside the gene matches: 2. Germline assignment: CDR1 LGHDT and CDR2 YNNKEL (reference sequence). CDR3 amino acids: CASSQTGVNEKLFF. In nucleotides, the CDR3 is TGTGCCAGCAGCCAGACAGGGGTCAATGAAAAACTGTTTTTT.

The chain carries TRBV5-1 and TRBJ2-3; a weak D match, TRBD2 (5 bases). The CDR3 is 13 amino acids. Germline V gene sequence: CDR1 SGHRS, CDR2 YFSETQ. V dropped 5 bases and J dropped 2 bases, with 9 bases sitting between them. CDR3: CASSSGYTDTQYF. Written as DNA, the CDR3 is TGCGCCAGCAGTTCGGGGTACACAGATACGCAGTATTTT.

The rearrangement uses TRBV5-4 and TRBJ1-3; maybe TRBD1 (5 bases). The CDR3 is made up of 16 amino acids. Trimming took 4 bases from V and 0 from J, leaving 14 bases between them. Germline-derived CDR1 and CDR2 are SGHNT and YYREEE (reference sequence). The CDR3 DNA reads TGTGCCAGCAGCGTAAAGGACATCAGCTCTGGAAACACCATATATTTT. Translating gives CASSVKDISSGNTIYF.

The rearrangement joins TRBV4-1 to TRBJ1-1; 12 bases are shared with TRBD1. V lost 3 bases, J lost 5 bases, and 13 bases stayed unmatched. Germline CDR1 MGHRA, CDR2 YSYEKL. CDR3 size: 18 residues. The CDR3 DNA is TGCGCCAGCAGCCACAGTAGGGGACAGGGGGCGGGAAGGACTGAAGCTTTCTTT. Translating it yields CASSHSRGQGAGRTEAFF.